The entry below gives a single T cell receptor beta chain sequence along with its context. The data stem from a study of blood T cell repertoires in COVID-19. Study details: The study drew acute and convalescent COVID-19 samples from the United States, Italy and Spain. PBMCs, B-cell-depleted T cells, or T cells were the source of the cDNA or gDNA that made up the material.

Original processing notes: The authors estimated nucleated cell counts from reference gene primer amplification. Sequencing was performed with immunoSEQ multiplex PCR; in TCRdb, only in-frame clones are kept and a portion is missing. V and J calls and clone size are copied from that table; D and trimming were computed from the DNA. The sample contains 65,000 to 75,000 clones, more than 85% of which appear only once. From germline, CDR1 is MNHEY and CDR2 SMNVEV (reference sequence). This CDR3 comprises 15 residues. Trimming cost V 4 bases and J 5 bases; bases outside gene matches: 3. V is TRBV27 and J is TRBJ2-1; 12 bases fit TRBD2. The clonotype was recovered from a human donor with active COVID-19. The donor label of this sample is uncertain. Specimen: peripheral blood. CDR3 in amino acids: CASSSWTSGNNEQFF. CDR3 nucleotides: TGTGCCAGCAGTTCCTGGACTAGCGGGAACAATGAGCAGTTCTTC.